The 7 T cell receptor beta chains below were found in one sample sequenced in a study of technical replicates of blood from a handful of donors. Produced via immunoSEQ multiplex PCR; TCRdb's table is partial and in-frame only. The sample gives tens of thousands of clones, 95% to 98% of which show up once; roughly 0.34% is in the top ten. The sequencing sample was made of T cells isolated from PBMCs. The source of these receptors is a human donor in good health.

V is TRBV27 and J is TRBJ1-4; TRBD1 matches at 8 bases. The CDR3 covers 15 residues. Looked up from germline, CDR1 is MNHEY and CDR2 is SMNVEV (reference sequence). V dropped 6 bases and J dropped 7; count of bases not matched to a gene: 10. CDR3 protein: CASRPLDRGREKLFF. The CDR3 DNA is TGTGCCAGCAGGCCCTTAGACAGGGGACGTGAAAAACTGTTTTTT.

The J gene is TRBJ1-1, the V gene TRBV30; a possible D gene is TRBD1 (5 bases). This CDR3 spans 15 amino acids. Germline assignment: CDR1 GTSNPN and CDR2 SVGIG (reference sequence). Trimming took off 7 bases at V and 3 bases at J, with 21 bases between the two ends. In DNA form, the CDR3 reads TGTGCCTTGCGCCCTGTGGGGCGGCTGGACACTGAAGCTTTCTTT. Translated: CALRPVGRLDTEAFF.

The rearrangement uses TRBV10-3 and TRBJ1-1; possible D gene TRBD1, 6 bases. The CDR3 is 14 residues long. CDR1 is ENHRY and CDR2 is SYGVKD in the germline V gene. Trimming cost V 6 bases and J 1 base, with 12 bases left between them. CDR3 sequence: CAIRNRETNTEAFF. In DNA form, the CDR3 reads TGTGCCATCAGGAACAGGGAGACGAACACTGAAGCTTTCTTT.

The chain carries TRBV4-2 and TRBJ2-7; D may be TRBD2 (7 bases). Trimming shortened V by 3 bases and J by 7 bases, and 16 bases separated the two germline ends. CDR1 LGHNA and CDR2 YNFKEQ come from the germline V gene. The CDR3 is made up of 14 amino acids. The CDR3 DNA reads TGTGCCAGCAGCCAGGCGGGGGCCGGTCGGGAGCAGTACTTC. It specifies CASSQAGAGREQYF.

The chain couples TRBV27 to TRBJ1-4; D may be TRBD1 (6 bases). Per germline, CDR1 MNHEY and CDR2 SMNVEV (reference sequence). This CDR3 has 14 residues. V dropped 7 bases and J dropped 6 bases, with 15 bases sitting between them. CDR3 sequence (DNA): TGTGCCAGCACCCCGGTGGGGGCCCATGAAAAACTGTTTTTT. It specifies CASTPVGAHEKLFF.

The chain employs TRBV5-8 and TRBJ2-7; D unclear. This CDR3 region has 14 residues. Germline loops: CDR1 SGHTS, CDR2 YDEGEE. Trimming took 2 bases from V and 3 from J, leaving 12 bases between them. The CDR3 reads CASSLRLLNYEQYF. Written as DNA, the CDR3 is TGTGCCAGCAGCTTACGACTGTTAAACTACGAGCAGTACTTC.

The rearrangement joins TRBV11-2 to TRBJ2-1, with 7 bases matching TRBD2. The CDR3 spans 19 residues. The ends lost 4 bases at V and 4 bases at J; junction bases unmatched: 19. Germline V lookup: CDR1 SGHAT, CDR2 FQNNGV. CDR3 amino acids: CASSYDWAGLPLSYNEQFF. The CDR3 DNA reads as TGTGCCAGCAGCTACGACTGGGCGGGACTACCTCTGAGTTACAATGAGCAGTTCTTC.